A single T cell receptor beta chain is shown here with its context. This specimen comes from a study of graft-versus-host responses after intestinal transplantation. About the study: Recipients received multivisceral, liver-intestinal, or isolated intestinal transplants.

The trim removed 0 bases at V and 6 bases at J, leaving 6 bases unmatched. Germline V gene sequence: CDR1 SGDLS, CDR2 YYNGEE. The CDR3 has 14 amino acids. Profiled with immunoSEQ multiplex PCR; TCRdb holds only in-frame clones, not every one. Among tens of thousands of clones listed, more than 90% were seen once. The rearrangement joins TRBV9 to TRBJ2-7, with 7 positions matching TRBD1. Sample: bone marrow, taken approximately 700 days after intestinal transplantation. This receptor was obtained from a human patient who received an intestinal transplant, so some T cells may come from the graft donor. CDR3 region: CASSVDDRAGEQYF. CDR3 in DNA: TGTGCCAGCAGCGTAGATGACAGGGCGGGCGAGCAGTACTTC.